The 30 T cell receptor beta chains in this list originate from one sample, sequenced in a study of shared clonotypes between healthy human individuals. Measured with immunoSEQ multiplex PCR; TCRdb has only the in-frame clones, and not every one. The sample holds fewer than 850,000 clones, 96% seen once. Terminally differentiated effector memory CD45RA+ cells were excluded by CCR7 positive selection of CD45RO-negative cells. Sequencing was done on a sample of naive CD8+ T cells sorted from blood. All receptors come from a man between 25 and 39 years old in good health.

This chain connects TRBV7-9 to TRBJ1-4, with D hard to call. Germline CDR1 SEHNR, CDR2 FQNEAQ (reference sequence). The CDR3 is 17 amino acids. V was pared by 6 bases and J by 4 bases, with 21 bases between. The CDR3 protein is CASSNPPTGPLNEKLFF. The CDR3 nucleotides are TGTGCCAGCAGTAATCCTCCCACGGGCCCTCTTAATGAAAAACTGTTTTTT.

The chain carries TRBV19 and TRBJ2-2, with D unresolved. Per germline, CDR1 LNHDA and CDR2 SQIVND (reference sequence). The CDR3 contains 13 residues. Trimming removed 7 bases at V and 0 bases at J, with 6 bases between. DNA of the CDR3: TGTGCCAGTACTCAGTCGAACACCGGGGAGCTGTTTTTT. This sequence encodes CASTQSNTGELFF.

The chain joins TRBV7-9 to TRBJ2-1; D possibly matches TRBD1 or TRBD2 (5 bases each). The CDR3 sequence is 15 residues long. V lost 5 bases and J lost 8, with 19 bases in between. Germline CDR1 SEHNR, CDR2 FQNEAQ (reference sequence). CDR3 sequence reads: CASSAPGPRVDEQFF. The DNA of the CDR3 is TGTGCCAGCAGCGCCCCGGGACCAAGGGTTGATGAGCAGTTCTTC.

This chain joins TRBV9 and TRBJ2-1, with D uncertain. The V end was cut by 0 bases, the J end by 3 bases, with 13 bases between. The CDR3 extends over 16 amino acids. Germline V gene lookup returns CDR1 SGDLS and CDR2 YYNGEE. The CDR3, as DNA: TGTGCCAGCAGCGTAGGTGGCTTCACGTACTACAATGAGCAGTTCTTC. Encoded protein: CASSVGGFTYYNEQFF. Looking up the rest from reference TRBV9 and TRBJ2-1 gives the full variable domain: DSGVTQTPKHLITATGQRVTLRCSPRSGDLSVYWYQQSLDQGLQFLIQYYNGEERAKGNILERFSAQQFPDLHSELNLSSLELGDSALYFCASSVGGFTYYNEQFFGPGTRLTVL.

The chain uses TRBV11-2 and TRBJ1-2; weak D call: TRBD1 (5 bases). This CDR3 has 16 residues. Germline assignment: CDR1 SGHAT and CDR2 FQNNGV. The V and J ends lost 1 base and 4 bases respectively, with 16 bases between them. The CDR3 nucleotides are TGTGCCAGCAGCTTAGTGGCGTCAGGGTTAGGCTATGGCTACACCTTC. Translating it yields CASSLVASGLGYGYTF. Combining the CDR3 with reference TRBV11-2 and TRBJ1-2 gives the whole variable domain EAGVAQSPRYKIIEKRQSVAFWCNPISGHATLYWYQQILGQGPKLLIQFQNNGVVDDSQLPKDRFSAERLKGVDSTLKIQPAKLEDSAVYLCASSLVASGLGYGYTFGSGTRLTVV.

The rearrangement links TRBV5-1 to TRBJ2-5, with D possibly TRBD2 on 5 matching bases. TRBJ2-7 explains the end of the DNA better; the J call may be wrong. This CDR3 has 16 residues. Germline loops: CDR1 SGHRS, CDR2 YFSETQ. The CDR3 sequence is CASSLAPGTSVREQYF. The CDR3 DNA follows: TGCGCCAGCAGCTTGGCCCCGGGAACCTCAGTTCGCGAGCAGTACTTC.

The chain uses TRBV10-3 and TRBJ2-6; D is perhaps TRBD2 (5 bases). The V gene lost 3 bases and the J gene lost 1 base, with 10 bases spanning the gap. CDR3 size: 16 residues. Germline V gene sequence: CDR1 ENHRY, CDR2 SYGVKD. The CDR3 loop reads CAISDEAGSGANVLTF. The CDR3 DNA follows: TGTGCCATCAGTGATGAGGCGGGTTCTGGGGCCAACGTCCTGACTTTC.

This clone has a single count. The V call is TRBV5-1, the J call TRBJ2-1; D not resolved. This CDR3 contains 14 residues. From germline, CDR1 is SGHRS and CDR2 YFSETQ. Trimming took off 4 bases at V and 5 bases at J, with 13 bases between the two ends. CDR3: CASSIQDPNNEQFF. Written as DNA, the CDR3 is TGCGCCAGCAGCATCCAGGACCCTAACAATGAGCAGTTCTTC.

This clone has only one observation. V gene TRBV9 combines with J gene TRBJ2-1; TRBD2 agrees at 11 bases. The junction had 5 bases not matched to a gene; V was cut back by 4 bases and J by 2 bases. CDR1 SGDLS and CDR2 YYNGEE come from the germline V gene. The CDR3 consists of 16 residues. DNA for the CDR3: TGTGCCAGCAGCCCGAGACTAGCGGGGCCCTACAATGAGCAGTTCTTC. It is translated as CASSPRLAGPYNEQFF.

The chain recombines TRBV4-1 with TRBJ2-5, with D perhaps matching TRBD1 or TRBD2 (5 bases each). Trimming left V 4 bases short and J 3 bases short, with 15 bases between. Germline V gives CDR1 MGHRA, CDR2 YSYEKL. The CDR3 is 15 amino acids. This CDR3 reads CASSLRGTLEETQYF. The CDR3 nucleotides read TGCGCCAGCAGCCTTCGGGGCACTCTGGAAGAGACCCAGTACTTC.

The chain uses TRBV4-3 and TRBJ2-5; D might be TRBD2 (5 bases). V gave up 0 bases and J gave up 3 bases, with 8 bases separating them. This CDR3 region has 14 residues. CDR1 is LGHNA, CDR2 YSLEER, per germline. The CDR3 sequence: CASSQDPSKETQYF. DNA for the CDR3: TGCGCCAGCAGCCAAGATCCTAGCAAAGAGACCCAGTACTTC.

V usage is TRBV5-4 and J usage is TRBJ2-3; D unresolved. The length of the CDR3 is 12 residues. Germline V gene lookup returns CDR1 SGHNT and CDR2 YYREEE (reference sequence). Trimming removed 4 bases from V and 5 bases from J, with 8 bases in between. CDR3 in DNA: TGTGCCAGCAGCATCGGTGGAGATACGCAGTATTTT. Protein sequence: CASSIGGDTQYF.

As regards this clone: The sample holds other DNA sequences that translate to the same CDR3. V usage is TRBV5-6 and J usage is TRBJ2-5; possible D gene TRBD1, 6 bases. CDR3 length equals 14 residues. Germline-derived CDR1 and CDR2 are SGHDT and YYEEEE. Trimming took off 0 bases at V and 5 bases at J, with 11 bases between the two ends. CDR3 nucleotide sequence: TGTGCCAGCAGCTTGGTTGCAGGGGAGGAGACCCAGTACTTC. This sequence encodes CASSLVAGEETQYF.

This clone has only one observation. V gene TRBV27 combines with J gene TRBJ1-5, with D possibly TRBD1 on 6 matching bases. The CDR3 totals 17 residues. From germline, CDR1 is MNHEY and CDR2 SMNVEV (reference sequence). V lost 0 bases and J lost 8, with 20 bases in between. The CDR3 loop reads CASSLSRGWGLGEPQHF. The CDR3 coding sequence is TGTGCCAGCAGTTTATCGAGGGGTTGGGGGCTCGGTGAGCCCCAGCATTTT.

The rearrangement joins TRBV18 to TRBJ2-1; the D gene is possibly TRBD1 (6 bases). This CDR3 has 14 residues. Germline CDR1 reads KGHSH; CDR2 reads LQKENI. Trimming shortened V by 2 bases and J by 4 bases, and 9 bases separated the two germline ends. The CDR3 reads CASSPLTGYNEQFF. CDR3 in DNA: TGTGCCAGCTCACCATTGACAGGATACAATGAGCAGTTCTTC. Full variable domain (missing parts from reference TRBV18 and TRBJ2-1): NAGVMQNPRHLVRRRGQEARLRCSPMKGHSHVYWYRQLPEEGLKFMVYLQKENIIDESGMPKERFSAEFPKEGPSILRIQQVVRGDSAAYFCASSPLTGYNEQFFGPGTRLTVL.

This chain uses TRBV7-9 with TRBJ1-1; D unclear. CDR3 size: 14 residues. Germline V gene sequence: CDR1 SEHNR, CDR2 FQNEAQ (reference sequence). V lost 5 bases and J lost 1, with 11 bases in between. The CDR3 region is CASSPLEGNTEAFF. The CDR3 DNA is TGTGCCAGCAGCCCCCTCGAGGGGAACACTGAAGCTTTCTTT.

The V call is TRBV28, the J call TRBJ2-7; 8 nucleotides align to TRBD1. The CDR3 length is 14 residues. Per germline, CDR1 MDHEN and CDR2 SYDVKM. V lost 9 bases, J lost 4 bases, and 11 bases stayed unmatched. The CDR3: CASQTGQGRYEQYF. The CDR3 DNA sequence: TGTGCCAGTCAAACCGGACAGGGTCGGTACGAGCAGTACTTC.

In its sample, this clone was seen once. The chain's CDR3 is CSSQGDHEQFF. CDR3 nucleotide sequence: TGCAGCTCTCAGGGAGACCATGAGCAGTTCTTC. This chain joins TRBV29-1 and TRBJ2-1, with D perhaps TRBD1 or TRBD2 (5 bases each). Per the germline V gene, CDR1 is SQVTM and CDR2 is ANQGSEA. V gave up 8 bases and J gave up 8 bases, with 13 bases separating them. This CDR3 has 11 amino acids.

The chain uses TRBV19 and TRBJ2-7, with D perhaps being TRBD1 or TRBD2 (7 bases each). The CDR3 loop spans 14 amino acids. The V gene lost 5 bases and the J gene lost 2 bases, with 13 bases spanning the gap. Germline CDR1 is LNHDA and CDR2 is SQIVND (reference sequence). The CDR3 coding sequence is TGTGCCAGTAGTCGATCAGGGGGGGCCTACGAGCAGTACTTC. It encodes CASSRSGGAYEQYF.

The chain is built from TRBV23-1 and TRBJ1-1; tentative D call: TRBD1 (6 bases). TRBV23-1 is known as an ORF, though its function is uncertain. V lost 9 bases, J lost 7 bases, and 12 bases lay in between. CDR3 size: 11 residues. The CDR3 region has the DNA TGCGCCAGAAGACAGGAGGATGAAGCTTTCTTT. Residues: CARRQEDEAFF.

The genes are TRBV7-6 and TRBJ2-2; perhaps TRBD2 as D (6 bases). From germline, CDR1 is SGHVS and CDR2 FNYEAQ. The CDR3 has 16 amino acids. Deletions cut 3 bases from V and 6 bases from J, with 17 bases between. This CDR3 reads CASSLRRHGEAGELFF. The CDR3 nucleotides read TGTGCCAGCAGCTTGAGACGACACGGGGAGGCCGGGGAGCTGTTTTTT.

The chain is built from TRBV9 and TRBJ2-2; D call uncertain. The germline V gene encodes CDR1 SGDLS and CDR2 YYNGEE. The V gene lost 0 bases and the J gene lost 7 bases, with 7 bases spanning the gap. This CDR3 comprises 13 residues. The CDR3 here is CASSVVVSGELFF. CDR3 nucleotide sequence: TGTGCCAGCAGCGTAGTCGTGAGCGGGGAGCTGTTTTTT.

This chain links TRBV27 with TRBJ1-2, with D perhaps TRBD1 (5 bases). Deletions cut 3 bases from V and 4 bases from J, with 12 bases between. This CDR3 has 14 residues. The germline CDR1 and CDR2 sequences are MNHEY and SMNVEV (reference sequence). This CDR3 reads CASSFRAGIYGYTF. The DNA for the CDR3 is TGTGCCAGCAGTTTTCGCGCAGGGATCTATGGCTACACCTTC.

V is TRBV4-1 and J is TRBJ2-1, with D perhaps being TRBD1 or TRBD2 (5 bases each). V was shortened by 0 bases and J by 5 bases, with 17 bases between the two germline ends. The germline V gene has CDR1 MGHRA and CDR2 YSYEKL. This CDR3 has 17 amino acids. The CDR3 sequence is CASSQEGTALVDNEQFF. DNA of the CDR3: TGCGCCAGCAGCCAAGAGGGGACCGCCCTCGTGGACAATGAGCAGTTCTTC.

The chain is built from TRBV6-1 and TRBJ1-4, with TRBD1 matching 7 bases. Germline V gives CDR1 MNHNS, CDR2 SASEGT. This CDR3 has 13 residues. With V trimmed by 4 bases and J by 10 bases, 6 bases remained unmatched. The CDR3 sequence: CASSGTGAGKLFF. The CDR3 bases are TGTGCCAGCAGTGGGACAGGAGCGGGAAAACTGTTTTTT.

Only one count was recorded for this clone. The chain is built from TRBV7-9 and TRBJ2-7; tentative D call: TRBD1 (5 bases). CDR3 length: 13 residues. Germline V gene sequence: CDR1 SEHNR, CDR2 FQNEAQ (reference sequence). V was shortened by 0 bases and J by 6 bases, with 9 bases between the two germline ends. CDR3 loop: CASSLATVGEQYF. In nucleotides, the CDR3 is TGTGCCAGCAGCTTAGCGACAGTCGGCGAGCAGTACTTC. The full variable domain, its missing parts supplied by reference TRBV7-9 and TRBJ2-7, is DTGVSQNPRHKITKRGQNVTFRCDPISEHNRLYWYRQTLGQGPEFLTYFQNEAQLEKSRLLSDRFSAERPKGSFSTLEIQRTEQGDSAMYLCASSLATVGEQYFGPGTRLTVT.

This chain uses TRBV19 with TRBJ2-7, with 7 bases lining up with TRBD1. The CDR3 has 13 amino acids. Trimming took 6 bases from V and 3 from J; bases not matched to a gene: 5. The germline V gene has CDR1 LNHDA and CDR2 SQIVND (reference sequence). CDR3 protein: CASSDRDLYEQYF. In nucleotides, the CDR3 is TGTGCCAGTAGCGACAGGGACCTCTACGAGCAGTACTTC.

This rearrangement joins TRBV10-3 to TRBJ1-5; 8 nucleotides align to TRBD1. Looked up from germline, CDR1 is ENHRY and CDR2 is SYGVKD. J was trimmed by 6 bases and V by 0 bases; bases with no gene match: 10. The CDR3 consists of 17 residues. CDR3 residues: CAISESIGGQGTQPQHF. CDR3 coding DNA: TGTGCCATCAGTGAGTCGATCGGAGGACAGGGCACTCAGCCCCAGCATTTT.

The genes are TRBV25-1 and TRBJ2-7, with D perhaps matching TRBD2 (6 bases). The CDR3 contains 10 residues. Germline-derived CDR1 and CDR2 are MGHDK and SYGVNS. Trimming pared 8 bases from V and 6 bases from J, leaving 8 bases between. The CDR3, as DNA: TGTGCCAGCCGGAGGGCCGAGCAGTACTTC. It is translated as CASRRAEQYF.

The chain is built from TRBV19 and TRBJ2-7, with 7 bases lining up with TRBD2. The CDR3 has 14 amino acids. Germline V gene sequence: CDR1 LNHDA, CDR2 SQIVND (reference sequence). J lost 4 bases, V lost 5 bases, and 8 bases had no gene match. CDR3 coding DNA: TGTGCCAGTAGTCCCCTGGCGGGAGCTTACGAGCAGTACTTC. This codes for CASSPLAGAYEQYF.